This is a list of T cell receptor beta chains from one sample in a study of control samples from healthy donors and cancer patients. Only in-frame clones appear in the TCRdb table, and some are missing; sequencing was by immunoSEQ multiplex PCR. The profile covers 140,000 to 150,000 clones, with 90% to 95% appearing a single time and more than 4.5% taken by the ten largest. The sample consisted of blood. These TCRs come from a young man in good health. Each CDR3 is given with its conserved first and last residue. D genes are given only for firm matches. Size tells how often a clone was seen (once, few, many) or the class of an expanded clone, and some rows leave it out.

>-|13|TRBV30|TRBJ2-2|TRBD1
CAWTDRDTGELFF
TGTGCCTGGACGGACAGGGACACCGGGGAGCTGTTTTTT
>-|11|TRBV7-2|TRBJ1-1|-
CASSLTSPAFF
TGTGCCAGCAGCTTGACAAGCCCAGCTTTCTTT
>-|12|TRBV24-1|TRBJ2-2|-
CATSDTRRELFF
TGTGCCACCAGTGATACGCGGAGGGAGCTGTTTTTT
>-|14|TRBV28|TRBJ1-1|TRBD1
CASSPRGRNTEAFF
TGTGCCAGCAGTCCCAGGGGGCGAAACACTGAAGCTTTCTTT
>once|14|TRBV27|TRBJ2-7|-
CASSLGGQVYEQYF
TGTGCCAGCAGCCTAGGGGGGCAGGTCTACGAGCAGTACTTC
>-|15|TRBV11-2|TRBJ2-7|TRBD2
CASNPSLAGGLEQYF
TGTGCCAGCAACCCCTCTTTAGCGGGAGGATTGGAGCAGTACTTC
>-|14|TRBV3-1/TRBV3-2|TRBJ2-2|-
CASTHLGGTGELFF
TGTGCCAGCACCCACCTGGGTGGGACCGGGGAGCTGTTTTTT
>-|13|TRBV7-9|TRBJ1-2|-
CAGRTGSNYGYTF
TGTGCCGGACGAACAGGGTCTAACTATGGCTACACCTTC
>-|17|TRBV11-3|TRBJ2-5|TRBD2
CASSLGTSGRVLETQYF
TGTGCCAGCAGCTTAGGGACTAGCGGGAGGGTATTGGAGACCCAGTACTTC
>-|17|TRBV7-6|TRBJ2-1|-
CASSPGLGYAAGNEQFF
TGTGCCAGCAGCCCCGGATTAGGGTACGCGGCGGGCAATGAGCAGTTCTTC
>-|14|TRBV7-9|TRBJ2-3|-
CASSFGSATDTQYF
TGTGCCAGCAGCTTCGGGTCTGCCACAGATACGCAGTATTTT
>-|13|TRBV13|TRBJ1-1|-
CASSPDLNTEAFF
TGTGCCAGCAGCCCAGATTTGAACACTGAAGCTTTCTTT
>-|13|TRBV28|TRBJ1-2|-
CASRLGGVRGYTF
TGTGCCAGCAGATTGGGAGGGGTGAGGGGCTACACCTTC
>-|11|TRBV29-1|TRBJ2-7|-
CSVVGVYEQYF
TGCAGCGTTGTCGGGGTCTACGAGCAGTACTTC
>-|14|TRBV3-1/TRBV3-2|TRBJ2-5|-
CASSHWGEQETQYF
TGTGCCAGCAGCCATTGGGGGGAACAAGAGACCCAGTACTTC
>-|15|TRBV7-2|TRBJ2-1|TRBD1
CASSDTGASYNEQFF
TGTGCCAGCAGCGACACAGGGGCCTCCTACAATGAGCAGTTCTTC
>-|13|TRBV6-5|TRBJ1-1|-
CASSYNSNTEAFF
TGTGCCAGCAGTTACAACTCGAACACTGAAGCTTTCTTT
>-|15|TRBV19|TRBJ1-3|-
CASSISALSGNTIYF
-
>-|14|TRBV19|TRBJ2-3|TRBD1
CASSILLRGNTQYF
TGTGCCAGTAGTATCTTACTCAGGGGGAATACGCAGTATTTT
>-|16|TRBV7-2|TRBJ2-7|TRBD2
CASSLASGGLYYEQYF
TGTGCCAGCAGCTTAGCTAGCGGGGGGCTCTATTACGAGCAGTACTTC
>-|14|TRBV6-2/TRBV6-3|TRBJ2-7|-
CASSYLGGSYEQYF
TGTGCCAGCAGTTACCTAGGGGGATCCTACGAGCAGTACTTC
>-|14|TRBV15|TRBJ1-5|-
CATSRAISNQPQHF
TGTGCCACCAGCAGGGCCATTAGCAATCAGCCCCAGCATTTT
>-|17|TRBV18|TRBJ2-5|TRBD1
CASSPREPGQGGETQYF
TGTGCCAGCTCACCACGGGAACCGGGACAGGGCGGCGAGACCCAGTACTTC
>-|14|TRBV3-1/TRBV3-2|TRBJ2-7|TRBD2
CASSQGLGAYEQYF
TGTGCCAGCAGCCAGGGACTAGGGGCCTACGAGCAGTACTTC
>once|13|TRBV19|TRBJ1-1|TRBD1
CASSQGAFSEAFF
TGTGCCAGTAGTCAGGGGGCTTTTTCTGAAGCTTTCTTT
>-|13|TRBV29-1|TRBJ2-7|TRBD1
CSAGQGETYEQYF
TGCAGCGCCGGACAGGGGGAGACCTACGAGCAGTACTTC
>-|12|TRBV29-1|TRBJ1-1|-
CSVDDGGVRAFF
TGCAGCGTTGACGATGGAGGGGTAAGAGCTTTCTTT
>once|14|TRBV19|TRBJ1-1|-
CASSIRRGVGEAFF
TGTGCCAGTAGTATACGTCGCGGGGTAGGTGAAGCTTTCTTT
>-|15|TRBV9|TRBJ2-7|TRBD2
CASSVGGLARDEQYF
TGTGCCAGCAGCGTCGGTGGACTAGCTCGGGACGAGCAGTACTTC
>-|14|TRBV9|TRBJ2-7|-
CASSVAGQFYEQYF
TGTGCCAGCAGCGTAGCAGGACAGTTCTACGAGCAGTACTTC
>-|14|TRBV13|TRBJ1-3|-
CASSPRGTGNTIYF
TGTGCCAGCAGCCCCCGGGGAACTGGAAACACCATATATTTT
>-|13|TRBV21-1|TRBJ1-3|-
CASSKRRVFTIYF
TGTGCCAGCAGCAAACGCAGAGTATTCACCATATATTTT
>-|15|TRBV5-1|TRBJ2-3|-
CASSLGPVGPDTQYF
TGCGCCAGCAGCCTTGGACCCGTGGGGCCAGATACGCAGTATTTT
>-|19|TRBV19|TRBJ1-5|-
CASSSAGRFWTESNQPQHF
TGTGCCAGTAGCTCAGCCGGGAGATTCTGGACGGAGAGCAATCAGCCCCAGCATTTT
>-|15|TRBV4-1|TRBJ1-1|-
CASSQEDRKNTEAFF
TGCGCCAGCAGCCAAGAGGACAGAAAGAACACTGAAGCTTTCTTT
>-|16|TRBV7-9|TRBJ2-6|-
CASSLYAGSGANVLTF
TGTGCCAGCAGCTTATATGCAGGCTCTGGGGCCAACGTCCTGACTTTC
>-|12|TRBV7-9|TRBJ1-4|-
CASSPKREKLFF
TGTGCCAGCAGCCCAAAGAGGGAAAAACTGTTTTTT
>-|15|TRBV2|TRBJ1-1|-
CASSARLSGNTEAFF
TGTGCCAGCAGTGCCCGGTTGTCGGGGAACACTGAAGCTTTCTTT
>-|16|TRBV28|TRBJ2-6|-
CASNTAAGPGANVLTF
TGTGCCAGCAACACAGCCGCAGGACCAGGGGCCAACGTCCTGACTTTC
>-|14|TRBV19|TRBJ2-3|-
CATQTPGETDTQYF
TGTGCCACTCAAACTCCGGGGGAAACAGATACGCAGTATTTT
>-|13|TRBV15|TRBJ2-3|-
CATSSAGTDTQYF
TGTGCCACCAGCAGCGCCGGGACAGATACGCAGTATTTT
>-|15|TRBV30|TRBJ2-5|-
CAWSGEGSVEETQYF
TGTGCCTGGAGTGGAGAGGGGAGTGTTGAAGAGACCCAGTACTTC